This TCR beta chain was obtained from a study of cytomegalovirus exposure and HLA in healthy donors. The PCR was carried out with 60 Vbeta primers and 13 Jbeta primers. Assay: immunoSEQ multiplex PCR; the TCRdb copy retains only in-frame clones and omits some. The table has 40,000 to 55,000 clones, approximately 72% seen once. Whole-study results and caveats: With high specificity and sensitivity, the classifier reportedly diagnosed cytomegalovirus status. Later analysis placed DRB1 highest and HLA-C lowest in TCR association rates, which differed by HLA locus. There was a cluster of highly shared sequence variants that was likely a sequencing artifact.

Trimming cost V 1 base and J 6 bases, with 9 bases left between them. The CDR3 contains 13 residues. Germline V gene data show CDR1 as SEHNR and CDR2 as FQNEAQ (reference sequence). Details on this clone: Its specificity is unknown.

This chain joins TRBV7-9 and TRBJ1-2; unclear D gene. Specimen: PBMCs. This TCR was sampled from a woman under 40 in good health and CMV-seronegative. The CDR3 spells CASSLGAVDGYTF. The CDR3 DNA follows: TGTGCCAGCAGCTTAGGGGCCGTCGATGGCTACACCTTC. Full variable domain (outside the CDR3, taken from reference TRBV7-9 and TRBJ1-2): DTGVSQNPRHKITKRGQNVTFRCDPISEHNRLYWYRQTLGQGPEFLTYFQNEAQLEKSRLLSDRFSAERPKGSFSTLEIQRTEQGDSAMYLCASSLGAVDGYTFGSGTRLTVV.